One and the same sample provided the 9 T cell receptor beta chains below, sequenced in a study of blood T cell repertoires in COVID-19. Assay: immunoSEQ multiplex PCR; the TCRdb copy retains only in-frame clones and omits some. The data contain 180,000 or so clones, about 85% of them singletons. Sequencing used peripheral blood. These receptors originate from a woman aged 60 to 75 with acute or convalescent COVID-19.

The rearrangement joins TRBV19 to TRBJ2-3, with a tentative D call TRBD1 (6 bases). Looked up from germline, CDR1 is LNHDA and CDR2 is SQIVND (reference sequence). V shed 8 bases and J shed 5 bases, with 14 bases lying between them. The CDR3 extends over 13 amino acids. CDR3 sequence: CASQVVRGDTQYF. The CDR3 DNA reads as TGTGCCAGTCAAGTCGTCAGGGGAGATACGCAGTATTTT.

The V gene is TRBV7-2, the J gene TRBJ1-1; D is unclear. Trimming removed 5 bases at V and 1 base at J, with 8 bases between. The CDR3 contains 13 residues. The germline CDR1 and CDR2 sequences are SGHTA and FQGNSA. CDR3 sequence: CASSLGWNTEAFF. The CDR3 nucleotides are TGTGCCAGCAGCCTCGGGTGGAACACTGAAGCTTTCTTT.

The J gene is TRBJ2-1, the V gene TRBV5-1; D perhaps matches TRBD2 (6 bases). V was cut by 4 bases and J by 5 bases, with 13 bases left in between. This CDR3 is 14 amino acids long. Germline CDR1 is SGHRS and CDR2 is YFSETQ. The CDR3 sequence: CASSLALHHNEQFF. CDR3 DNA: TGCGCCAGCAGCCTAGCGCTTCACCACAATGAGCAGTTCTTC.

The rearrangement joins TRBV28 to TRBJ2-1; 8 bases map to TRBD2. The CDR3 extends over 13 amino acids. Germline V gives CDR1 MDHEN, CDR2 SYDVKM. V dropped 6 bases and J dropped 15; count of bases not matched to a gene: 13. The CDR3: CASSGGGTSEVFF. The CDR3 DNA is TGTGCCAGCAGCGGAGGGGGGACTAGTGAGGTGTTCTTC.

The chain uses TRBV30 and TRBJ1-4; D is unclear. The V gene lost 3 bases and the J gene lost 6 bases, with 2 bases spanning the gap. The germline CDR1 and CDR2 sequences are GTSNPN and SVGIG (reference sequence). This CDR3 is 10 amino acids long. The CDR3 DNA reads TGTGCCTGGAGCGATGAAAAACTGTTTTTT. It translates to CAWSDEKLFF.

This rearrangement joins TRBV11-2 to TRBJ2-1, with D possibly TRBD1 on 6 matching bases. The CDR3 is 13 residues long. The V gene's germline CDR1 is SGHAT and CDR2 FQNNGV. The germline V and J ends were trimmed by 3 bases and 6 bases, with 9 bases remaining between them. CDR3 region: CASSFGQTNEQFF. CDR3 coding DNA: TGTGCCAGCAGCTTCGGACAGACCAATGAGCAGTTCTTC.

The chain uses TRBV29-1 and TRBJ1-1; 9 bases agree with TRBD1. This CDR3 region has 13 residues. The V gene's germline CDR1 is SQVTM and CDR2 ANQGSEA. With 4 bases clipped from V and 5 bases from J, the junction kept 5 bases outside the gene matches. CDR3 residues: CSVAWTGVTEAFF. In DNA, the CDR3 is TGCAGCGTTGCGTGGACAGGGGTGACTGAAGCTTTCTTT.

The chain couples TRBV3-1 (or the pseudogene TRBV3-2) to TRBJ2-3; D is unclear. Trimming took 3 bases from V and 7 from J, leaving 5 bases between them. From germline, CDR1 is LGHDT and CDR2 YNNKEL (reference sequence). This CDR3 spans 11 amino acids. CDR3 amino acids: CASSHGHTQYF. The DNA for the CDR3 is TGTGCCAGCAGCCACGGTCATACGCAGTATTTT.

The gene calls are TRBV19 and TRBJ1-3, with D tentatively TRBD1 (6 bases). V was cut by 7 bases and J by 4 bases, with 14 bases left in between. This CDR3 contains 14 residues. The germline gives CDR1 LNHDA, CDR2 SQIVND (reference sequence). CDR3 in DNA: TGTGCCAGTACCCACAGGGTCTTGGGAAACACCATATATTTT. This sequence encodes CASTHRVLGNTIYF.